This is a list of T cell receptor beta chains from one sample in a study of tumor and adjacent non-tumor tissue in lung cancer. From the multiplex PCR reads, TCRdb called clonotypes with MiXCR, one entry per CDR3 protein. The table has tens of thousands of distinct CDR3 sequences, about 70% seen once. Specimen: lung tumor tissue. These receptors were taken from a man in his 60s with non-small cell lung cancer. Both conserved end residues are part of each CDR3. The order of the fields is clone size, V gene, D gene, J gene, CDR3 DNA, CDR3 protein. The D gene is left open where the match is weak. Rows give clone size only sometimes, using once, few, many, or a class for an expanded clone.

clone size: .; V gene: TRBV11-2; D gene: .; J gene: TRBJ2-5; CDR3 DNA: TGTGCCAGCACCCGTCTATTCGGTCCCGAGACCCAGTACTTC; CDR3 protein: CASTRLFGPETQYF
clone size: .; V gene: TRBV12-3/TRBV12-4; D gene: .; J gene: TRBJ2-7; CDR3 DNA: TGTGCGAGCACTACTGCAGGCTCATACGAGCAGTACTTC; CDR3 protein: CASTTAGSYEQYF
clone size: .; V gene: TRBV4-3; D gene: .; J gene: TRBJ1-5; CDR3 DNA: TGCGCCAGCAGCCGAGAATGGGGAGGGTGGGTGAAGCCCCAGCATTTT; CDR3 protein: CASSREWGGWVKPQHF
clone size: .; V gene: TRBV6-4; D gene: TRBD2; J gene: TRBJ2-2; CDR3 DNA: TGTGCCAGCAGTCGGACTAGCGGGGAAACGAACACCGGGGAGCTGTTTTTT; CDR3 protein: CASSRTSGETNTGELFF
clone size: many; V gene: TRBV5-1; D gene: .; J gene: TRBJ2-2; CDR3 DNA: TGCGCCAGCAGCTTCGAACCCCAGGGTGCCGGGGAGCTGTTTTTT; CDR3 protein: CASSFEPQGAGELFF
clone size: many; V gene: TRBV24-1; D gene: .; J gene: TRBJ2-3; CDR3 DNA: TGTGCCACCAGTGATCCTACTCCCTCCACAGATACGCAGTATTTT; CDR3 protein: CATSDPTPSTDTQYF
clone size: .; V gene: TRBV4-2; D gene: TRBD2; J gene: TRBJ2-4; CDR3 DNA: TGTGCCGGCAGCCAAGCGCAGTCTAGCGGTTCGTTAGCCAAAAACATTCAGTACTTC; CDR3 protein: CAGSQAQSSGSLAKNIQYF
clone size: once; V gene: TRBV6-6; D gene: .; J gene: TRBJ1-1; CDR3 DNA: TGTGCCAGCAGTCAAACTCAGGGGTCAACCACTGAAGCTTTCTTT; CDR3 protein: CASSQTQGSTTEAFF
clone size: .; V gene: TRBV11-2; D gene: .; J gene: TRBJ1-3; CDR3 DNA: TGTGACAGCAGCTTCGCTGGGGCTGGAAACACCATATACTTT; CDR3 protein: CDSSFAGAGNTIYF
clone size: .; V gene: TRBV4-3; D gene: TRBD2; J gene: TRBJ2-1; CDR3 DNA: TGCGCCAGCAGCCAAGTGATAACTAGCGAGCAGTTGTTC; CDR3 protein: CASSQVITSEQLF
clone size: few; V gene: TRBV5-4; D gene: TRBD1; J gene: TRBJ2-2; CDR3 DNA: TGTGCCAGCAGCTTGGATCCAGGGGGTGACACCGGGGAGCTGTTTTTT; CDR3 protein: CASSLDPGGDTGELFF
clone size: .; V gene: TRBV18; D gene: TRBD1; J gene: TRBJ1-1; CDR3 DNA: TGTGCCAGCTCACTCTTTGACAGGGGCAACACTGAAGCTTTCTTT; CDR3 protein: CASSLFDRGNTEAFF
clone size: .; V gene: TRBV29-1; D gene: .; J gene: TRBJ2-1; CDR3 DNA: TGCAGCGTTGAAGAGACTTCCCTCTCCTACAATGAGCAACTCTTC; CDR3 protein: CSVEETSLSYNEQLF
clone size: .; V gene: TRBV11-3; D gene: TRBD2; J gene: TRBJ2-1; CDR3 DNA: TGTGCCGGCCAGAGGCTAGCGGTAGCTAATGAGCACTTCTTC; CDR3 protein: CAGQRLAVANEHFF
clone size: once; V gene: TRBV6-2/TRBV6-3; D gene: TRBD2; J gene: TRBJ2-7; CDR3 DNA: TGTGCCAGCAGTTACGGATATGCGAGCGGGAGACCGTACGAGCACTACTTC; CDR3 protein: CASSYGYASGRPYEHYF
clone size: .; V gene: TRBV6-6; D gene: TRBD2; J gene: TRBJ2-2; CDR3 DNA: TGTGCCAGCAGTCTCCGGGAGGGGGAGACCGGGGAGCTGTCATTT; CDR3 protein: CASSLREGETGELSF